Below, 18 T cell receptor beta chains from the same sample are listed, as sequenced in a study of beta chain features in type 1 diabetes. Antigens of these TCRs are unknown. General study findings and limits: Moderate but significant shortening of TCRB CDR3s was recorded in all four CD4+ subsets from Type 1 diabetes patients.

Every bit of the isolated RNA underwent reverse transcription, so sequencing read expressed TCRB transcripts. TCRdb keeps only in-frame clones here, not all; method: immunoSEQ multiplex PCR. This table holds 400,000 or so clones, roughly 12% found once. The material sequenced was naive CD4+ T cells from blood. The source of these receptors is a woman under 30 with type 1 diabetes.

This clone was found a few times. The chain has TRBV7-2 and TRBJ1-2; D might be TRBD1 (5 bases). Germline V gene sequence: CDR1 SGHTA, CDR2 FQGNSA. This CDR3 is 13 amino acids long. V shed 5 bases and J shed 7 bases, with 14 bases lying between them. CDR3 bases: TGTGCCAGCAGCGCGGGCGGGGGTTCTGGCTACACCTTC. Protein: CASSAGGGSGYTF.

The sample holds a few counts of this clone. The chain links TRBV6-5 to TRBJ2-3; 10 nucleotides agree with TRBD1. Germline trimming cut 0 bases from V and 6 bases from J; bases unmatched to any gene: 6. There are 16 residues in the CDR3. Germline V CDR1 and CDR2: MNHEY, SVGAGI. DNA of the CDR3: TGTGCCAGCAGTTACTCGGGACAGGGGCCGGGGGATACGCAGTATTTT. Amino acid sequence: CASSYSGQGPGDTQYF.

This clone has more than one count but fewer than ten. The chain recombines TRBV30 with TRBJ2-1; tentative D call: TRBD2 (6 bases). With 8 bases removed from V and 7 bases from J, the gap between germline ends came to 21 bases. The CDR3 sequence is 14 residues long. The germline V gene has CDR1 GTSNPN and CDR2 SVGIG (reference sequence). This CDR3 is CALKGRRLGNEQFF. In DNA, the CDR3 is TGTGCCCTGAAGGGGAGGAGATTGGGGAATGAGCAGTTCTTC.

The CDR3 sequence: CASSGPLAYGYTF. The CDR3 DNA is TGTGCCAGCAGCGGGCCGCTTGCTTATGGCTACACCTTC. The chain carries TRBV7-2 and TRBJ1-2; no definite D call. Germline-derived CDR1 and CDR2 are SGHTA and FQGNSA. The CDR3 is made up of 13 amino acids. V was clipped by 5 bases and J by 5 bases, with 12 bases between them.

The J gene is TRBJ2-1, the V gene TRBV29-1, with D possibly TRBD1 on 7 matching bases. Germline V gives CDR1 SQVTM, CDR2 ANQGSEA. Trimming pared 7 bases from V and 7 bases from J, leaving 20 bases between. The CDR3 spans 14 residues. CDR3 protein: CSAPRAGGQNEQFF. The CDR3, as DNA: TGCAGCGCCCCCCGGGCAGGGGGGCAAAATGAGCAGTTCTTC.

This clone showed up just a few times. The chain employs TRBV30 and TRBJ2-7; 7 nucleotides align to TRBD2. Losses at the gene ends were 8 bases for V and 4 bases for J; bases not matched to a gene: 8. The CDR3 is made up of 12 amino acids. Germline lookup yields CDR1 GTSNPN and CDR2 SVGIG (reference sequence). CDR3 DNA: TGTGCCCTCCTCGGGGAGGGATACGAGCAGTACTTC. Its protein product is CALLGEGYEQYF.

This clone was seen only a few times. The chain links TRBV6-5 to TRBJ2-1, with D maybe TRBD1 (6 bases). CDR1 and CDR2 from the germline V gene are MNHEY and SVGAGI. This CDR3 has 15 amino acids. V was shortened by 6 bases and J by 10 bases, with 22 bases between the two germline ends. The CDR3 nucleotides read TGTGCCAGCAGGATCTCTTGGGACATCGGATACGAGCAGTTCTTC. Protein sequence: CASRISWDIGYEQFF.

This clone occurred a few times. The same CDR3 also results from other DNA sequences found in this sample. The chain links TRBV5-1 to TRBJ2-7; no firm D call. Germline V gene data show CDR1 as SGHRS and CDR2 as YFSETQ. This CDR3 has 12 amino acids. Trimming took off 0 bases at V and 4 bases at J, with 5 bases between the two ends. The CDR3, as DNA: TGCGCCAGCAGCTTGGGCGGATACGAGCAGTACTTC. As protein: CASSLGGYEQYF.

This clone has a handful of counts. The chain couples TRBV5-4 to TRBJ1-2, with TRBD1 matching 7 bases. This CDR3 has 15 amino acids. Germline V gene sequence: CDR1 SGHNT, CDR2 YYREEE (reference sequence). The ends lost 0 bases at V and 4 bases at J; junction bases unmatched: 6. This chain's CDR3 is CASSLDSGGTYGYTF. The CDR3, as DNA: TGTGCCAGCAGCTTGGACTCAGGGGGTACCTATGGCTACACCTTC. Full variable domain (missing parts from reference TRBV5-4 and TRBJ1-2): ETGVTQSPTHLIKTRGQQVTLRCSSQSGHNTVSWYQQALGQGPQFIFQYYREEENGRGNFPPRFSGLQFPNYSSELNVNALELDDSALYLCASSLDSGGTYGYTFGSGTRLTVV.

A few counts support this clone. The gene calls are TRBV5-1 and TRBJ2-7; 8 bases agree with TRBD1. Looked up from germline, CDR1 is SGHRS and CDR2 is YFSETQ. The CDR3 extends over 15 amino acids. J was trimmed by 2 bases and V by 1 base; bases with no gene match: 5. In DNA, the CDR3 is TGCGCCAGCAGCTTGATCGGACAGGGACCCTACGAGCAGTACTTC. Its translation is CASSLIGQGPYEQYF.

The J gene is TRBJ2-7, the V gene TRBV19; no definite D call. Trimming took off 5 bases at V and 3 bases at J, with 8 bases between the two ends. Germline V lookup: CDR1 LNHDA, CDR2 SQIVND (reference sequence). The CDR3 covers 12 residues. Here the CDR3 DNA reads TGTGCCAGTAGTTCACCTAGCTACGAGCAGTACTTC. This translates into CASSSPSYEQYF.

This sequence joins TRBV7-6 and TRBJ1-5; no reliable D call. CDR1 is SGHVS, CDR2 FNYEAQ, per germline. The CDR3 runs 14 residues. Trimming removed 1 base at V and 1 base at J, with 5 bases between. The CDR3 loop is CASSLGPSNQPQHF. The CDR3 DNA follows: TGTGCCAGCAGCTTAGGTCCAAGCAATCAGCCCCAGCATTTT.

V usage is TRBV7-2 and J usage is TRBJ1-2; D remains ambiguous. Deletions cut 1 base from V and 8 bases from J, with 8 bases between. Germline values: CDR1 SGHTA, CDR2 FQGNSA. The CDR3 runs 12 residues. This CDR3 reads CASSLEVGGYTF. The CDR3 DNA sequence: TGTGCCAGCAGCTTAGAGGTGGGCGGCTACACCTTC.

The sample holds a few counts of this clone. The V and J genes are TRBV28 and TRBJ2-7, with 7 bases that match TRBD2. Losses at the gene ends were 3 bases for V and 7 bases for J; bases not matched to a gene: 9. Germline values: CDR1 MDHEN, CDR2 SYDVKM. The CDR3 is 14 amino acids. In nucleotides, the CDR3 is TGTGCCAGCAGTTTTCCGGGGGAGGGAGAAGAGCAGTACTTC. Encoded protein: CASSFPGEGEEQYF.

The chain carries TRBV5-6 and TRBJ1-2; 7 bases are a match to TRBD1. CDR3 length: 16 residues. Germline CDR1 reads SGHDT; CDR2 reads YYEEEE. The V and J ends lost 0 bases and 4 bases, in that order; junction bases with no gene match: 9. CDR3 sequence reads: CASSLGPGTVVYGYTF. The DNA of the CDR3 is TGTGCCAGCAGCTTGGGTCCCGGGACAGTTGTCTATGGCTACACCTTC.

This clone was counted between two and nine times. CDR3 sequence: CASSITGRNSPLHF. DNA for the CDR3: TGTGCCAGCAGCATAACAGGGAGAAATTCACCCCTCCACTTT. This chain joins TRBV5-7 and TRBJ1-6; a possible D gene is TRBD1 (6 bases). TRBV5-7 is classed as an ORF, of uncertain function. V was cut by 4 bases and J by 7 bases, with 12 bases left in between. The CDR3 sequence is 14 residues long.

This clone was counted a few times. The chain carries TRBV10-3 and TRBJ2-4, with 7 bases identical to TRBD1. Germline CDR1 and CDR2: ENHRY and SYGVKD. Germline trimming cut 4 bases from V and 8 bases from J; bases unmatched to any gene: 14. The CDR3 has 16 residues. CDR3 bases: TGTGCCATCAGTGCCTCTCGAGACAGGGTGAGGGACATTCAGTACTTC. Protein product: CAISASRDRVRDIQYF.

This chain joins TRBV30 and TRBJ1-2; the D gene is possibly TRBD1 (6 bases). This CDR3 has 12 residues. Germline CDR1 is GTSNPN and CDR2 is SVGIG (reference sequence). V shed 5 bases and J shed 3 bases, with 10 bases lying between them. CDR3 DNA sequence: TGTGCCTGGGACAGGTTTGACTATGGCTACACCTTC. Its translation: CAWDRFDYGYTF.